This T cell receptor (beta chain) was captured by sequencing in a study of T cell responses to AZD1222 COVID-19 vaccine. Produced via immunoSEQ multiplex PCR; TCRdb's table is partial and in-frame only. The sample gives more than 140,000 clones, 88% of which show up once; approximately 3.6% is in the top ten. As concerns this clone: Its target is not known.

The study's findings and limits: Variant regions that are unmutated are reportedly the target of nearly half of spike-specific TCRs. Sampling captured repertoires only after the peak T cell response. An increase in Spike-specific TCR breadth and depth was observed after two AZD1222 doses. Vaccine-associated CD4 TCRs ranged over spike, dominating at 160-218 and 743-854.

The clonotype originates from an adult in good health. Specimen: peripheral blood, collected on day 0 of MenACWY control vaccination.

In DNA, the CDR3 is TGTGCCAGCAGCTTTCTAGCGGGAGTGGCCGGGGAGCTGTTTTTT. Translating gives CASSFLAGVAGELFF. The chain recombines TRBV7-2 with TRBJ2-2, with 10 bases aligning to TRBD2. Germline CDR1 and CDR2: SGHTA and FQGNSA. This CDR3 has 15 amino acids. V lost 3 bases and J lost 6; bases outside the gene matches: 4.